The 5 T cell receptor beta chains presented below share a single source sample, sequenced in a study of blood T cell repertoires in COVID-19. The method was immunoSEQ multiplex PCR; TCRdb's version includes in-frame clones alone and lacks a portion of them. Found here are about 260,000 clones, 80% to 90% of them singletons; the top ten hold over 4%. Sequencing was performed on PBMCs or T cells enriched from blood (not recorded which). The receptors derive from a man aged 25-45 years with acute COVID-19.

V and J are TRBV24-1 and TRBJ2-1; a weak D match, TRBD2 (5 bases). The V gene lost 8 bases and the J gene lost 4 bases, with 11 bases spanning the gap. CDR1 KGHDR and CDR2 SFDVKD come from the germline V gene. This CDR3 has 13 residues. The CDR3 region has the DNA TGTGCCACCACGGGCGGGCCTTACAATGAGCAGTTCTTC. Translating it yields CATTGGPYNEQFF.

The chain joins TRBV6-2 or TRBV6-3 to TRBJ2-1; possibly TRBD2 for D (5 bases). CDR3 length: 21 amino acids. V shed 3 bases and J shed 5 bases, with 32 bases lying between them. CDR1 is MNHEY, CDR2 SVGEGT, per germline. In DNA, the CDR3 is TGTGCCAGCAGTTATTCCCTCGGCCAGCGAGGGCCCCAGTTTTCACACAATGAGCAGTTCTTC. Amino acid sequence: CASSYSLGQRGPQFSHNEQFF.

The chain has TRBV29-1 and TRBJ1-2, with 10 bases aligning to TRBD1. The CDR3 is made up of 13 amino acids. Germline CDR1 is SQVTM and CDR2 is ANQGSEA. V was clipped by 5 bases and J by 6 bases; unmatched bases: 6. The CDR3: CSVLGQGSHGYTF. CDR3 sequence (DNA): TGCAGCGTTCTGGGACAGGGGAGTCATGGCTACACCTTC.

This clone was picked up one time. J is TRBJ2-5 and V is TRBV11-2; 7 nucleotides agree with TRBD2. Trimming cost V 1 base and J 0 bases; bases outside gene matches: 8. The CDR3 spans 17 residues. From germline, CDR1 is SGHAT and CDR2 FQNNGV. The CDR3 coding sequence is TGTGCCAGCAGCTTAGTGGCTAGCGGATCGTACCAAGAGACCCAGTACTTC. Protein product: CASSLVASGSYQETQYF. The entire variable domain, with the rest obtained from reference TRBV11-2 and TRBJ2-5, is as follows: EAGVAQSPRYKIIEKRQSVAFWCNPISGHATLYWYQQILGQGPKLLIQFQNNGVVDDSQLPKDRFSAERLKGVDSTLKIQPAKLEDSAVYLCASSLVASGSYQETQYFGPGTRLLVL.

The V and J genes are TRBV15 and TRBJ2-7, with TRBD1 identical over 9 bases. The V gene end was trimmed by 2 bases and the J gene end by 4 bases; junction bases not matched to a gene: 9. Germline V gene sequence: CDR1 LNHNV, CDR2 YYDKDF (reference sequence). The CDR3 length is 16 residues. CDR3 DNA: TGTGCCACCAGCAGACGGGACAGGGCCCCGGAATACGAGCAGTACGTC. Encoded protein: CATSRRDRAPEYEQYV.